The 28 T cell receptor beta chains below were found in one sample sequenced in a study of spatial heterogeneity in lung cancer. Indicated time point: blood at routine non-recurrence follow-up after resection. TCRdb re-called the 5' RACE reads with MiXCR, one entry per CDR3 protein. This table has fewer than 20,000 distinct CDR3 sequences, more than 8% appearing once. The sample here was PBMCs, taken at follow-up. These receptors came from a male donor with early-stage non-small cell lung cancer.

This clonotype has at least ten counts. The chain couples TRBV28 to TRBJ2-7; 11 bases align to TRBD2. J lost 6 bases, V lost 0 bases, and 10 bases had no gene match. CDR3 length: 17 residues. Germline CDR1 MDHEN, CDR2 SYDVKM. CDR3 protein: CASSLWVLAGGPGEQYF. The CDR3 DNA sequence: TGTGCCAGCAGTTTATGGGTCTTAGCGGGAGGGCCGGGCGAGCAGTACTTC.

The sample holds many counts of this clonotype. Written as DNA, the CDR3 is TGTGCCAGCAGTTTAATTTCAGGGGTATCCTACAATGAGCAGTTCTTC. Protein product: CASSLISGVSYNEQFF. The gene calls are TRBV27 and TRBJ2-1, with D possibly being TRBD1 (6 bases). CDR1 MNHEY and CDR2 SMNVEV come from the germline V gene (reference sequence). The CDR3 runs to 16 residues. V lost 2 bases and J 1 base, leaving 12 bases between the germline ends.

The sample holds many counts of this clonotype. The chain employs TRBV10-3 and TRBJ2-5; D might be TRBD1 or TRBD2, each matching 6 bases. CDR1 and CDR2 (germline): ENHRY, SYGVKD. The V and J ends lost 3 bases and 1 base respectively, with 18 bases between them. The CDR3 totals 17 residues. This chain's CDR3 is CAISDSPGDNLQETQYF. CDR3 DNA: TGTGCCATCAGTGACTCTCCGGGGGACAACCTCCAAGAGACCCAGTACTTC.

This clonotype was counted only a few times. The V and J genes are TRBV20-1 and TRBJ2-5, with TRBD1 matching 9 bases. Germline values: CDR1 DFQATT, CDR2 SNEGSKA (reference sequence). The length of the CDR3 is 13 residues. Trimming at V came to 6 bases and at J to 7 bases, leaving 9 bases not matched to a gene. CDR3 protein: CSAPTGGRGTQYF. CDR3 coding DNA: TGCAGTGCCCCGACAGGGGGAAGGGGGACCCAGTACTTC.

V gene TRBV6-4 combines with J gene TRBJ2-7, with D perhaps given as TRBD1 or TRBD2 (5 bases each). The CDR3 runs 13 residues. CDR1 is MRHNA and CDR2 is SNTAGT in the germline V gene. Trimming pared 9 bases from V and 3 bases from J, leaving 15 bases between. The CDR3 DNA is TGTGCCAGTCCAGCCCGAGGGGACTACGAGCAGTACTTC. This encodes CASPARGDYEQYF.

By share of the sample, this clonotype is medium-sized. The chain carries TRBV29-1 and TRBJ1-5, with D perhaps matching TRBD1 (5 bases). Germline-derived CDR1 and CDR2 are SQVTM and ANQGSEA. V lost 4 bases and J lost 4, with 11 bases in between. The CDR3 length is 13 residues. This chain's CDR3 is CSVGDSPNQPQHF. The CDR3 DNA is TGCAGCGTTGGCGACAGTCCAAATCAGCCCCAGCATTTT.

At least ten counts were recorded for this clonotype. V gene TRBV30 combines with J gene TRBJ2-1; D is unclear. Germline CDR1 is GTSNPN and CDR2 is SVGIG (reference sequence). The CDR3 totals 11 residues. V shed 0 bases and J shed 13 bases, with 10 bases lying between them. Written as DNA, the CDR3 is TGTGCCTGGAGTGTACCGGCCTATCAGTTCTTC. As protein: CAWSVPAYQFF.

This clonotype was observed at least ten times. V is TRBV4-1 and J is TRBJ2-5; either TRBD1 or TRBD2 may supply D (5 bases each). The CDR3 spans 15 residues. Deletions cut 4 bases from V and 5 bases from J, with 17 bases between. Germline V lookup: CDR1 MGHRA, CDR2 YSYEKL. CDR3 bases: TGCGCCAGCAGCCGCGAAGGCAGGGAGATGGAGACCCAGTACTTC. Translation gives CASSREGREMETQYF.

This clonotype was counted many times. The chain combines TRBV3-1 with TRBJ1-1; D may be TRBD1 (5 bases). The CDR3 covers 13 residues. Germline values: CDR1 LGHDT, CDR2 YNNKEL (reference sequence). V lost 3 bases, J lost 11 bases, and 16 bases lay in between. The CDR3 DNA reads as TGTGCCAGCAGCCAGAGTGGCAGGGTGCGGGCTTTCTTT. Protein sequence: CASSQSGRVRAFF.

This clonotype was recorded at least ten times. This chain joins TRBV6-4 and TRBJ2-3, with TRBD2 matching 9 bases. The CDR3 length is 17 residues. Germline values: CDR1 MRHNA, CDR2 SNTAGT. With 2 bases clipped from V and 5 bases from J, the junction kept 11 bases outside the gene matches. In DNA form, the CDR3 reads TGTGCCAGCAGTGACACCTCGGCGGGGGGGCCTGAAGATACGCAGTATTTT. Amino acid sequence: CASSDTSAGGPEDTQYF.

Judged by abundance, this clonotype is medium-sized. The V and J genes are TRBV11-2 and TRBJ2-5; D may be TRBD1 (6 bases). The CDR3 sequence is 14 residues long. V gave up 5 bases and J gave up 5 bases, with 15 bases separating them. Germline V gives CDR1 SGHAT, CDR2 FQNNGV. The CDR3 DNA sequence: TGTGCCAGCAGCCCTACAGGGCCCGGGGAGACCCAGTACTTC. It is translated as CASSPTGPGETQYF.

At least ten counts were recorded for this clonotype. V usage is TRBV7-6 and J usage is TRBJ2-7, with D uncertain. CDR3 length: 15 amino acids. Germline-derived CDR1 and CDR2 are SGHVS and FNYEAQ. V lost 5 bases and J 6 bases, leaving 20 bases between the germline ends. The CDR3 is CASSPYGPLYGEQYF. CDR3 coding DNA: TGTGCCAGCAGCCCCTACGGGCCATTGTATGGCGAGCAGTACTTC.

This clonotype showed up many times. The rearrangement uses TRBV29-1 and TRBJ1-2; no firm D call. Trimming stripped 5 bases from V and 2 bases from J, with 9 bases between. The CDR3 has 12 residues. Germline CDR1 reads SQVTM; CDR2 reads ANQGSEA. CDR3 sequence (DNA): TGCAGCGTTCGGTTGACCAACTATGGCTACACCTTC. This gives the protein CSVRLTNYGYTF. Combining the CDR3 with reference TRBV29-1 and TRBJ1-2 gives the whole variable domain SAVISQKPSRDICQRGTSLTIQCQVDSQVTMMFWYRQQPGQSLTLIATANQGSEATYESGFVIDKFPISRPNLTFSTLTVSNMSPEDSSIYLCSVRLTNYGYTFGSGTRLTVV.

V gene TRBV7-8 combines with J gene TRBJ2-2; D may match TRBD1 or TRBD2 (5 bases each). V lost 0 bases, J lost 0 bases, and 14 bases lay in between. CDR1 is SGHVS, CDR2 FQNEAQ, per germline. The CDR3 spans 18 residues. This chain's CDR3 is CASSLALREQPNTGELFF. In DNA form, the CDR3 reads TGTGCCAGCAGCTTAGCGCTCAGGGAGCAACCGAACACCGGGGAGCTGTTTTTT.

The chain has TRBV29-1 and TRBJ2-7; TRBD2 matches at 9 bases. The trim removed 6 bases at V and 1 base at J, leaving 7 bases unmatched. CDR1 and CDR2 (germline): SQVTM, ANQGSEA. CDR3 size: 14 residues. The CDR3, as DNA: TGCAGCGTATCCCCTAGCGGGGCTTCCTACGAGCAGTACTTC. Encoded protein: CSVSPSGASYEQYF.

This clonotype was seen only a few times. The V gene is TRBV7-8, the J gene TRBJ1-3; TRBD1 matches 7 bases. The germline V gene has CDR1 SGHVS and CDR2 FQNEAQ. Trimming cost V 5 bases and J 3 bases; bases outside gene matches: 13. The CDR3 spans 17 residues. DNA for the CDR3: TGTGCCAGCAGCCCACAGGGGTCCATCGGGGGTGGAAACACCATATATTTT. It encodes CASSPQGSIGGGNTIYF.

This clonotype was seen only a few times. The chain combines TRBV6-2 or TRBV6-3 with TRBJ2-7, with 7 nucleotides matching TRBD2. The germline gives CDR1 MNHEY, CDR2 SVGEGT. The CDR3 runs 15 residues. Germline trimming cut 5 bases from V and 3 bases from J; bases unmatched to any gene: 10. Here the CDR3 reads CASSRTAGTFYEQYF. The CDR3 nucleotides read TGTGCCAGCAGTCGAACAGCGGGAACATTCTACGAGCAGTACTTC.

This clonotype appeared many times. The CDR3 bases are TGCAGTGCCGAGGGACAGACCACAGATACGCAGTATTTT. The encoded protein is CSAEGQTTDTQYF. This rearrangement joins TRBV20-1 to TRBJ2-3; 7 bases map to TRBD1. The V segment lost 6 bases and the J segment 2 bases; nucleotides outside the gene matches: 5. The length of the CDR3 is 13 residues. Germline V gene sequence: CDR1 DFQATT, CDR2 SNEGSKA (reference sequence).

On this clonotype itself: Given a much more abundant clone one base away, this may be a read error. The chain joins TRBV12-3 or TRBV12-4 to TRBJ2-3; 8 bases align to TRBD2. The ends lost 7 bases at V and 4 bases at J; junction bases unmatched: 13. The CDR3 extends over 16 amino acids. This CDR3 is CASIRRGGRLSDTQYF. The DNA of the CDR3 is TGTGCCAGCATCAGACGGGGGGGGCGACTGTCAGATACGCAGTATTTT.

This clonotype was seen at least ten times. V usage is TRBV5-1 and J usage is TRBJ2-5; 12 bases agree with TRBD2. Trimming at V came to 3 bases and at J to 4 bases, leaving 4 bases not matched to a gene. CDR3 length equals 15 residues. CDR1 and CDR2 from the germline V gene are SGHRS and YFSETQ. The CDR3 region has the DNA TGCGCCAGCAGCTCCGGACTAGCGGGAACAGAGACCCAGTACTTC. Protein product: CASSSGLAGTETQYF.

The CDR3 spells CASSLEYGAGGSSYEQYF. The CDR3 DNA sequence: TGTGCCAGCAGCTTAGAGTACGGAGCGGGAGGGAGCTCCTACGAGCAGTACTTC. The chain employs TRBV7-6 and TRBJ2-7; 10 positions match TRBD2. The CDR3 runs 18 residues. Trimming took 1 base from V and 0 from J; bases not matched to a gene: 9. The germline CDR1 and CDR2 sequences are SGHVS and FNYEAQ. Full variable domain (remainder filled in from reference TRBV7-6 and TRBJ2-7): GAGVSQSPRYKVTKRGQDVALRCDPISGHVSLYWYRQALGQGPEFLTYFNYEAQQDKSGLPNDRFSAERPEGSISTLTIQRTEQRDSAMYRCASSLEYGAGGSSYEQYFGPGTRLTVT.

To note about this clonotype: A much more abundant neighbour one base away suggests this may be a read error. The genes are TRBV29-1 and TRBJ2-1; D possibly corresponds to TRBD2 (6 bases). The germline V gene encodes CDR1 SQVTM and CDR2 ANQGSEA. The ends were cut back, 7 bases at V and 11 bases at J, with 12 bases in the middle. The CDR3 sequence is 10 residues long. The DNA for the CDR3 is TGCAGCGCCACCGCGGGGAAGCAGTTCTTC. The encoded protein is CSATAGKQFF.

This clonotype was seen ten or more times. This chain joins TRBV7-8 and TRBJ1-1; TRBD1 matches 7 bases. Germline V lookup: CDR1 SGHVS, CDR2 FQNEAQ. J gave up 1 base and V 3 bases, and 14 bases lay outside the gene matches. This CDR3 is 18 amino acids long. The CDR3 loop is CASSFQTGPSPRNTEAFF. CDR3 bases: TGTGCCAGCAGCTTTCAGACAGGGCCATCCCCTAGGAACACTGAAGCTTTCTTT.

This clonotype was recorded at least ten times. The chain has TRBV7-2 and TRBJ2-7; 11 bases agree with TRBD2. Trimming took 0 bases from V and 4 from J; bases not matched to a gene: 2. Germline V gene sequence: CDR1 SGHTA, CDR2 FQGNSA. This CDR3 is built from 15 residues. The CDR3 DNA sequence: TGTGCCAGCAGCTTAGCCCTAGCGGGAGGTTACGAGCAGTACTTC. Protein sequence: CASSLALAGGYEQYF.

This clonotype showed up just a few times. This sequence joins TRBV19 and TRBJ1-5; D remains unclear. The germline gives CDR1 LNHDA, CDR2 SQIVND (reference sequence). The CDR3 is 14 amino acids. The ends were cut back, 7 bases at V and 7 bases at J, with 17 bases in the middle. DNA of the CDR3: TGTGCCAGTAACTTCGGACGGGTGGAGCAGCCCCAGCATTTT. It translates to CASNFGRVEQPQHF.

This clonotype was seen repeatedly, ten times or more. The J gene is TRBJ1-2, the V gene TRBV28; 8 bases align to TRBD1. The J segment lost 3 bases and the V segment lost 6 bases, leaving 9 bases of the junction unmatched. CDR3 length equals 15 residues. CDR1 is MDHEN and CDR2 is SYDVKM in the germline V gene. The CDR3 region is CASRLQGARDYGYTF. The DNA for the CDR3 is TGTGCCAGCAGGCTCCAGGGGGCGAGGGACTATGGCTACACCTTC.

The V call is TRBV12-3 or TRBV12-4, the J call TRBJ1-6; perhaps TRBD1 as D (6 bases). The CDR3 runs 17 residues. V was cut by 2 bases and J by 1 base, with 12 bases left in between. The CDR3 reads CASSLQQGMSYNSPLHF. CDR3 nucleotides: TGTGCCAGCAGTTTACAGCAGGGGATGTCCTATAATTCACCCCTCCACTTT.

As regards this clonotype: Possible read error: a much larger clone is one base away. The rearrangement uses TRBV28 and TRBJ2-2; TRBD2 might be the D (5 bases). The CDR3 consists of 15 residues. Between the trimmed V and J ends, which lost 7 bases and 8 bases, there was a span of 20 bases. The germline V gene has CDR1 MDHEN and CDR2 SYDVKM. The CDR3 sequence: CASTAGHSRTGELFF. For the CDR3, the DNA is TGTGCCAGCACTGCCGGGCATTCAAGGACTGGGGAGCTGTTTTTT.